The present T cell receptor beta chain was sequenced within a study of blood T cell repertoires in COVID-19. In the study overall: The samples span acute and convalescent COVID-19 from the United States, Italy and Spain.

The length of the CDR3 is 14 residues. Trimming cost V 4 bases and J 9 bases; bases outside gene matches: 7. From germline, CDR1 is MNHEY and CDR2 SMNVEV (reference sequence). Profiling relied on immunoSEQ multiplex PCR, and the TCRdb table lists in-frame clones only, not all of them. The profile shows some 200,000 clones, 87% of them singletons. The rearrangement joins TRBV27 to TRBJ1-4; the match to TRBD1 covers 8 bases. Sequencing input: peripheral blood. The source is a man aged 35 to 55 with active or convalescent COVID-19. The CDR3, as DNA: TGTGCCAGCAGTTCGACAGGGGTGGGGCAAAAACTGTTTTTT. Its translation: CASSSTGVGQKLFF.